The 14 T cell receptor beta chains reported below all come from one sample, sequenced in a study of regulatory T cells in long-lasting Graves disease. iRepertoire HTBI primers and Arm-PCR of CDR3 regions built TCR beta libraries. TCRdb reanalysed the multiplex PCR reads using MiXCR and keeps one entry per CDR3 protein. The table records about 450,000 distinct CDR3 sequences, 14% of them present only once. Time point given: newly diagnosed GD, antithyroid drugs for less than 3 months. There was RNA extracted from PBMCs, and the TCR library was made from it. These data also formed part of another study, on T cells in Graves' hyperthyroidism and ophthalmopathy.

Sequencing used peripheral blood mononuclear cells (PBMCs), obtained at new diagnosis, from a patient treated with antithyroid drugs. The receptors stem from a woman between 45 and 65 years old with Graves disease.

This clonotype has only one observation. V is TRBV18 and J is TRBJ2-3; a weak D match, TRBD2 (5 bases). This CDR3 contains 18 residues. Trimming removed 3 bases from V and 4 bases from J, with 23 bases in between. Germline values: CDR1 KGHSH, CDR2 LQKENI. The CDR3 region is CASSPGRRVSLRADTQYF. CDR3 in DNA: TGTGCCAGCTCACCTGGTCGGCGGGTCTCCCTGAGGGCAGATACGCAGTATTTT. Based on the CDR3 plus reference TRBV18 and TRBJ2-3, the full variable domain is NAGVMQNPRHLVRRRGQEARLRCSPMKGHSHVYWYRQLPEEGLKFMVYLQKENIIDESGMPKERFSAEFPKEGPSILRIQQVVRGDSAAYFCASSPGRRVSLRADTQYFGPGTRLTVL.

This clonotype came up a few times. The CDR3, as DNA: TGTGCCAGCAGTCCGGGTCGGGGGGCGATTACCTCTGGGGCCAACGTCCTGACTTTC. It specifies CASSPGRGAITSGANVLTF. The chain employs TRBV28 and TRBJ2-6; possible D gene TRBD2, 7 bases. This CDR3 is 19 amino acids long. CDR1 is MDHEN, CDR2 SYDVKM, per germline. Trimming shortened V by 5 bases and J by 0 bases, and 20 bases separated the two germline ends.

In this sample, this clonotype turned up a few times. This chain links TRBV27 with TRBJ2-7; 7 bases line up with TRBD2. The CDR3 has 17 residues. Germline CDR1 and CDR2: MNHEY and SMNVEV (reference sequence). Unmatched junction bases numbered 13, after V lost 5 bases and J lost 0 bases. CDR3 sequence reads: CASSPSPGLPSSYEQYF. CDR3 DNA: TGTGCCAGCAGTCCAAGCCCGGGACTACCGAGCTCCTACGAGCAGTACTTC.

In its sample, this clonotype was seen many times. The gene calls are TRBV27 and TRBJ2-2, with 14 bases fitting TRBD2. The CDR3 covers 15 residues. Germline loops: CDR1 MNHEY, CDR2 SMNVEV (reference sequence). Unmatched junction bases numbered 4, after V lost 7 bases and J lost 6 bases. CDR3 region: CASTPGLAGAGELFF. In DNA, the CDR3 is TGTGCCAGCACCCCGGGACTAGCGGGAGCCGGGGAGCTGTTTTTT.

This clonotype was counted between two and nine times. This rearrangement joins TRBV18 to TRBJ2-1; the match to TRBD2 covers 10 bases. The junction had 5 bases not matched to a gene; V was cut back by 3 bases and J by 6 bases. The CDR3 covers 15 residues. Germline lookup yields CDR1 KGHSH and CDR2 LQKENI. The chain's CDR3 is CASSPPSGSLNEQFF. CDR3 sequence (DNA): TGTGCCAGCTCACCCCCTAGCGGGAGTCTCAATGAGCAGTTCTTC.

The CDR3 bases are TGTGCCAGTAGTACCCACAGGGGGATCTCCTACGAGCAGTACTTC. This sequence encodes CASSTHRGISYEQYF. The V call is TRBV19, the J call TRBJ2-7, with 8 bases fitting TRBD1. The germline gives CDR1 LNHDA, CDR2 SQIVND (reference sequence). CDR3 length: 15 residues. The V gene end was trimmed by 4 bases and the J gene end by 0 bases; junction bases not matched to a gene: 5.

This clonotype showed up just a few times. The junction and the germline gene differ at one end; a read error may be behind it. The V and J genes are TRBV6-1 and TRBJ1-1, with D perhaps TRBD1 (5 bases). From germline, CDR1 is MNHNS and CDR2 SASEGT. The CDR3 extends over 13 amino acids. CDR3 residues: CASLGVGGTEALF. The CDR3 coding sequence is TGTGCCAGCTTAGGGGTGGGAGGCACTGAAGCTCTCTTT.

This clonotype was seen many times. The V and J genes are TRBV28 and TRBJ1-1; D call uncertain. The CDR3 has 12 amino acids. Germline V gene lookup returns CDR1 MDHEN and CDR2 SYDVKM. V was clipped by 6 bases and J by 3 bases, with 8 bases between them. The CDR3 sequence is CASRGVHTEAFF. CDR3 DNA: TGTGCCAGCAGGGGTGTGCACACTGAAGCTTTCTTT.

This clonotype was picked up many times. The J gene is TRBJ2-7, the V gene TRBV3-1; 8 bases are a match to TRBD2. The germline gives CDR1 LGHDT, CDR2 YNNKEL (reference sequence). The CDR3 totals 15 residues. V lost 0 bases to trimming and J lost 5 bases; unmatched junction nucleotides: 6. The CDR3 loop is CASSQDGQRGNEQYF. In DNA form, the CDR3 reads TGTGCCAGCAGCCAAGATGGGCAGCGGGGGAACGAGCAGTACTTC.

In this sample, this clonotype turned up many times. This chain uses TRBV2 with TRBJ2-1, with 12 bases identical to TRBD2. Germline CDR1 and CDR2: SNHLY and FYNNEI. This CDR3 comprises 17 residues. The V gene end was trimmed by 8 bases and the J gene end by 3 bases; junction bases not matched to a gene: 11. The CDR3 loop reads CASDPGLAGLNYNEQFF. CDR3 DNA: TGTGCCAGCGACCCGGGACTAGCGGGCCTAAACTACAATGAGCAGTTCTTC.

At least ten counts were recorded for this clonotype. V is TRBV10-3 and J is TRBJ2-5; 14 positions agree with TRBD2. CDR3 length equals 16 residues. V shed 2 bases and J 4 bases; nucleotides not matched to a gene: 3. Looked up from germline, CDR1 is ENHRY and CDR2 is SYGVKD. This chain's CDR3 is CAISEGTSGSTETQYF. CDR3 nucleotides: TGTGCCATCAGTGAGGGGACTAGCGGGAGTACAGAGACCCAGTACTTC.

This clonotype was seen ten or more times. The chain carries TRBV7-2 and TRBJ2-2; 11 bases match TRBD2. CDR3 length: 16 amino acids. The germline V gene has CDR1 SGHTA and CDR2 FQGNSA. V trimming: 7 bases; J trimming: 1 base; junction bases outside the gene matches: 5. The CDR3 bases are TGTGCCAGCACCTCCACTAGCGGGAGGAACACCGGGGAGCTGTTTTTT. It specifies CASTSTSGRNTGELFF.

This clonotype was seen repeatedly, ten times or more. This chain joins TRBV5-1 and TRBJ1-1; 9 nucleotides agree with TRBD1. Per germline, CDR1 SGHRS and CDR2 YFSETQ. J lost 2 bases, V lost 4 bases, and 3 bases had no gene match. This CDR3 spans 14 amino acids. This CDR3 is CASSVTGGNTEAFF. The CDR3 DNA follows: TGCGCCAGCAGCGTTACAGGGGGCAACACTGAAGCTTTCTTT.

The CDR3 nucleotides are TGTGCCAGCAGCTTAAACGGGGGCTTCGACGAGCAGTACTTC. Residues: CASSLNGGFDEQYF. V is TRBV7-2 and J is TRBJ2-7; D may correspond to TRBD1 or TRBD2 (6 bases each). This CDR3 is built from 14 residues. Germline CDR1 is SGHTA and CDR2 is FQGNSA. Deletions cut 2 bases from V and 5 bases from J, with 13 bases between.